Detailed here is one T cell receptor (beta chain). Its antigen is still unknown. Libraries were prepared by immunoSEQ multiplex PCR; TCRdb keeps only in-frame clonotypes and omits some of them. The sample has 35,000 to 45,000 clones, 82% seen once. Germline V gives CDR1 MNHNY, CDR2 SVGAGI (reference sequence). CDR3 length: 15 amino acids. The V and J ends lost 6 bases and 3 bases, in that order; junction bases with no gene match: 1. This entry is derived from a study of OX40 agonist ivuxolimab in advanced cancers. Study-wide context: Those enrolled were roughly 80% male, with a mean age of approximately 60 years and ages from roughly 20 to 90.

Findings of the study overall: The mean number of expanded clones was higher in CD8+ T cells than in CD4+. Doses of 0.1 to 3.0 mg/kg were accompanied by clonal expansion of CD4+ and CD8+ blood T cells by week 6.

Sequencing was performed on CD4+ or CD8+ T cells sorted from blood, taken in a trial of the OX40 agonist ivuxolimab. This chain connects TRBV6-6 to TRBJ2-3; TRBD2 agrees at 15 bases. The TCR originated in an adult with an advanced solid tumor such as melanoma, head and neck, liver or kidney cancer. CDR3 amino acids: CASSGTSGGTDTQYF. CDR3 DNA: TGTGCCAGCAGCGGGACTAGCGGGGGGACAGATACGCAGTATTTT.